The 7 T cell receptor beta chains presented below share a single source sample, sequenced in a study of siplizumab effects on memory and regulatory T cells. Sequencing used immunoSEQ multiplex PCR; TCRdb keeps in-frame clones, though not all of them. The data hold more than 85,000 clones, with 92% observed a single time. Sequencing was carried out using Tregs sorted from blood. All receptors come from a human donor in good health.

The V call is TRBV2, the J call TRBJ2-7; TRBD2 matches at 10 bases. Trimming cost V 2 bases and J 0 bases; bases outside gene matches: 4. The CDR3 spans 16 residues. Germline assignment: CDR1 SNHLY and CDR2 FYNNEI. DNA for the CDR3: TGTGCCAGCAGTGAACAGGGACTAGCGATCTCCTACGAGCAGTACTTC. Translated: CASSEQGLAISYEQYF.

The genes are TRBV6-5 and TRBJ1-1; D gene unclear. This CDR3 is built from 14 residues. CDR1 is MNHEY, CDR2 SVGAGI, per germline. V lost 7 bases, J lost 1 base, and 13 bases lay in between. The CDR3 loop reads CASTYGTENTEAFF. Here the CDR3 DNA reads TGTGCCAGCACCTACGGAACGGAGAACACTGAAGCTTTCTTT.

The chain has TRBV28 and TRBJ1-1; D gene unclear. The CDR3 sequence is 13 residues long. Trimming cost V 3 bases and J 0 bases, with 5 bases left between them. CDR1 is MDHEN, CDR2 SYDVKM, per germline. The CDR3 region has the DNA TGTGCCAGCAGTTTGGTCCTGAACACTGAAGCTTTCTTT. Its translation is CASSLVLNTEAFF. The full variable domain, completed using reference TRBV28 and TRBJ1-1, is DVKVTQSSRYLVKRTGEKVFLECVQDMDHENMFWYRQDPGLGLRLIYFSYDVKMKEKGDIPEGYSVSREKKERFSLILESASTNQTSMYLCASSLVLNTEAFFGQGTRLTVV.

The CDR3, as DNA: TGTGCCAGCAGCAAACCGGGACAGGGTTCCTACAATGAGCAGTTCTTC. Translation: CASSKPGQGSYNEQFF. V usage is TRBV11-2 and J usage is TRBJ2-1; 9 nucleotides align to TRBD1. Germline-derived CDR1 and CDR2 are SGHAT and FQNNGV. This CDR3 has 16 amino acids. Trimming cost V 5 bases and J 1 base; bases outside gene matches: 6.

This chain uses TRBV15 with TRBJ1-1, with a weak D call TRBD1 (5 bases). The CDR3 runs 14 residues. Germline CDR1 and CDR2: LNHNV and YYDKDF (reference sequence). The V end was cut by 0 bases, the J end by 4 bases, with 9 bases between. The CDR3 loop reads CATSRDLGTTEAFF. The CDR3, as DNA: TGTGCCACCAGCAGAGATCTCGGGACCACTGAAGCTTTCTTT.

The CDR3 DNA reads TGTGCCAGCAGCTTACAATATACCGGGGGGGCCCGGGAGACCCAGTACTTC. Protein: CASSLQYTGGARETQYF. The chain couples TRBV11-2 to TRBJ2-5, with 8 bases fitting TRBD2. Germline trimming cut 2 bases from V and 5 bases from J; bases unmatched to any gene: 13. Germline V lookup: CDR1 SGHAT, CDR2 FQNNGV. The length of the CDR3 is 17 residues.

The chain joins TRBV29-1 to TRBJ2-7; D is perhaps TRBD1 (8 bases). CDR1 is SQVTM, CDR2 ANQGSEA, per germline. The CDR3 contains 13 residues. V was shortened by 5 bases and J by 2 bases, with 13 bases between the two germline ends. The CDR3 protein is CSVSQGGAYEQYF. In DNA form, the CDR3 reads TGCAGCGTTTCACAGGGGGGGGCCTACGAGCAGTACTTC.